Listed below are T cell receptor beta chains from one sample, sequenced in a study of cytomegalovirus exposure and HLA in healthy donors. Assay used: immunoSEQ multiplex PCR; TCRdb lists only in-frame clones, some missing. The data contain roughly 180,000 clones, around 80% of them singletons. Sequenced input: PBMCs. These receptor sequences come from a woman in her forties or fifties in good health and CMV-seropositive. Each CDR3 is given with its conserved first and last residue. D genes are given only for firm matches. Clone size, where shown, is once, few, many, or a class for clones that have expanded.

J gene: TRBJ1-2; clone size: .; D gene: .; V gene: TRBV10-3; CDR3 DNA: TGTGCCAACGCGGGAGGGGCAACGGATGGCTACACCTTC; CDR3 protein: CANAGGATDGYTF
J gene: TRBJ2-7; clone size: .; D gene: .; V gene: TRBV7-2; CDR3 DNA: TGTGCCAGCAGCTCTAGGCAGGTTTCGGGATCTTACGAGCAGTACTTC; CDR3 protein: CASSSRQVSGSYEQYF
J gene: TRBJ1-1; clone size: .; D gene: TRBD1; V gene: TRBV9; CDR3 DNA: TGTGCCAGTGCTAGGGACAGGGGTAGGGAAGCTTTCTTT; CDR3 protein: CASARDRGREAFF
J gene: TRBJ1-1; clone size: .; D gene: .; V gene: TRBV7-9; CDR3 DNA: TGTGCCAGCAGCTCGGACGCTCACGGGGTCAGGTACACTGAAGCTTTCTTT; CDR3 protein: CASSSDAHGVRYTEAFF
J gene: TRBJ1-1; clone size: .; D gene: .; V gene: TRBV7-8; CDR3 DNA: TGTGCCAGCAGCTTACCGCAGGAGAACACTGAAGCTTTCTTT; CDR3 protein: CASSLPQENTEAFF
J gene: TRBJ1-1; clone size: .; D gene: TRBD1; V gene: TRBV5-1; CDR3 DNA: TGCGCCAGCAGCGGGCTAACAGGGGGCAACACTGAAGCTTTCTTT; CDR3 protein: CASSGLTGGNTEAFF
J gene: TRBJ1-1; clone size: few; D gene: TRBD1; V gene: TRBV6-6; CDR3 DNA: TGTGCCAGCAGTTCCGGACAGGGAAACACTGAAGCTTTCTTT; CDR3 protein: CASSSGQGNTEAFF
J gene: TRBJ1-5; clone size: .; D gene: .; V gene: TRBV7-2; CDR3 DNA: TGTGCCAGCAGCTGGCAGGGGAGCAGCAATCAGCCCCAGCATTTT; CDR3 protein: CASSWQGSSNQPQHF
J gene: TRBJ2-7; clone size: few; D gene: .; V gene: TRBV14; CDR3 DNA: TGTGCCAGCAGCCCGAGCGGATACGAGCAGTACTTC; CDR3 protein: CASSPSGYEQYF
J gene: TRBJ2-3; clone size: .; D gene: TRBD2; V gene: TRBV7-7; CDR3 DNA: TGTGCTAGCAGCCCCGGACTAGCGGCCACAGATACGCAGTATTTT; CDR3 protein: CASSPGLAATDTQYF
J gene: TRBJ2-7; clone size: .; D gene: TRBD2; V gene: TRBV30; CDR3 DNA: TGTGCCTGGAGTATCGGCGGGGGGGGCCGGGAGTACGAGCAGTACTTC; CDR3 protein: CAWSIGGGGREYEQYF
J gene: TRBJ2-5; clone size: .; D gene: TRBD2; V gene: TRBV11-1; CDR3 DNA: TGTGCCAGCAGCTTACTGGCTAGCGGGGGTCGGGAGACCCAGTACTTC; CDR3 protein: CASSLLASGGRETQYF
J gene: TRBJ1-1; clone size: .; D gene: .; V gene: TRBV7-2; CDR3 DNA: TGTGCCAGCAGCTTAGATCGGGAGGTCCCTGAAGCTTTCTTT; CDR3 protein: CASSLDREVPEAFF
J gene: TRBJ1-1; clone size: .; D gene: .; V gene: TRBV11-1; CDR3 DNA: TGTGCCAGCAGCCGGGAGGCGAACACTGAAGCTTTCTTT; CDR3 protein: CASSREANTEAFF
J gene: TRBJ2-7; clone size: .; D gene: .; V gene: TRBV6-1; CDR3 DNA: TGTGCCAGCATTGGTTGGGCAGGTTCCTACGAGCAGTACTTC; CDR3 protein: CASIGWAGSYEQYF
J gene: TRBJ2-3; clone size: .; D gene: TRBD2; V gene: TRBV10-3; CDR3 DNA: TGTGCCATCAGGACTAGCGGGGCGGTGGAAGCAGATACGCAGTATTTT; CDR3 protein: CAIRTSGAVEADTQYF
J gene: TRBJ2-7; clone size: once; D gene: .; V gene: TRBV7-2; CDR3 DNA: TGTGCCAGCAGCTTAATTCGGGGCTCCTACGAGCAGTACTTC; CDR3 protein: CASSLIRGSYEQYF
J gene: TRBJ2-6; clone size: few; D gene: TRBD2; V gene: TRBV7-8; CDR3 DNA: TGTGCCAGCAGCTTCTCCCTGGAGGCGGGGGACGCTGGGGCCAACGTCCTGACTTTC; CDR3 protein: CASSFSLEAGDAGANVLTF
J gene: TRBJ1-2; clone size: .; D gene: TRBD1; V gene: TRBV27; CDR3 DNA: TGTGCCAGCAGAAGTAGGACAGGGGTTCTCTATGGCTACACCTTC; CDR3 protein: CASRSRTGVLYGYTF
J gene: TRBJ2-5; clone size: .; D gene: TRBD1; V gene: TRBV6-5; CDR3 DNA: TGTGCCAGCAGGGGGACAGTTCCGGGAGAGACCCAGTACTTC; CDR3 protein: CASRGTVPGETQYF
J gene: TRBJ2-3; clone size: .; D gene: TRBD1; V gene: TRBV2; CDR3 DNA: TGTGCCAGCAGTCTCGGGACAGGAAGGTCAGATACGCAGTATTTT; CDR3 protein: CASSLGTGRSDTQYF
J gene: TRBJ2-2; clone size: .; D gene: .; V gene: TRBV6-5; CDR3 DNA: TGTGCCAGCAGTCAGGGATTGGCGAACACCGGGGAGCTGTTTTTT; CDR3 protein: CASSQGLANTGELFF
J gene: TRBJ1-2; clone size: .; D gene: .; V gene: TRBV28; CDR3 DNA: TGTGCCAGCAGTTTTATGAACTATGGCTACACCTTC; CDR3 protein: CASSFMNYGYTF
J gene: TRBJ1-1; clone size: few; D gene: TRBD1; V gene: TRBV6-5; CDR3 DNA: TGTGCCAGCAGTTACCGCCCGGGACAGGGGGCCCCTGAAGCTTTCTTT; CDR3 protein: CASSYRPGQGAPEAFF
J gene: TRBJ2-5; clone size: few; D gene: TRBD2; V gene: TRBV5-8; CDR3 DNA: TGTGCCAGCAGCCGTGGACTAGCGGGGGGTCCAGAGACCCAGTACTTC; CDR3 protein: CASSRGLAGGPETQYF
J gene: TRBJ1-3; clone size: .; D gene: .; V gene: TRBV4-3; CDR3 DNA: TGCGCCAGCAGCCAGCTAAACGCGGAAAATATGGGAAACACCATATATTTT; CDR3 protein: CASSQLNAENMGNTIYF
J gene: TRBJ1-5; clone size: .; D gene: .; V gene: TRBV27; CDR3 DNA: TGTGCCAGCAGTTTTTCCCTCAATCAGCCCCAGCATTTT; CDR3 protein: CASSFSLNQPQHF
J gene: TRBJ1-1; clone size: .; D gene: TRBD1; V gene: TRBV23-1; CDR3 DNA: TGCGCCAGCAGTCAACCCCCAGAGGACAGGGGAGACTTAAACACTGAAGCTTTCTTT; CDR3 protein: CASSQPPEDRGDLNTEAFF
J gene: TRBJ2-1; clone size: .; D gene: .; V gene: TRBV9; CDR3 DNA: TGTGCCAGCAGCCCAGGCGGGGATCGCAATGAGCAGTTCTTC; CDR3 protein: CASSPGGDRNEQFF
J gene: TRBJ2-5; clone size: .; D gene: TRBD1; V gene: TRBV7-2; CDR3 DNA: TGTGCCAGCAGCCCTGACAGGGCCCAAGAGACCCAGTACTTC; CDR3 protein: CASSPDRAQETQYF
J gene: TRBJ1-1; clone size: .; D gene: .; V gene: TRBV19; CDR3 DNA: TGTGCCAGTAGTATTTATTCCAACATGAACACTGAAGCTTTCTTT; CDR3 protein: CASSIYSNMNTEAFF
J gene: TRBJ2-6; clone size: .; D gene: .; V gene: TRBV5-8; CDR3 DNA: TGTGCCAGCAGCTTACCTACAAGGGGCCCTGGGGCCAACGTCCTGACTTTC; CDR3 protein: CASSLPTRGPGANVLTF
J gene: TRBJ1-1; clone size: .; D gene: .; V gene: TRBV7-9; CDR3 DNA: TGTTCCAGCAGCTCAGTAGCACCTGAAGCTTTCTTT; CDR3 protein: CSSSSVAPEAFF
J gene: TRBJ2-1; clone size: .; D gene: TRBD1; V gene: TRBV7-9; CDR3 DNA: TGTGCCAGCAGCCCCACAGGGGGCTCCTACAATGAGCAGTTCTTC; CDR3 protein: CASSPTGGSYNEQFF
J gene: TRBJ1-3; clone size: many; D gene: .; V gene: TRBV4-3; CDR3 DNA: TGCGCCAGCAGCCTAAGTGGTACAGGGCCCATATATTTT; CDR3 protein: CASSLSGTGPIYF
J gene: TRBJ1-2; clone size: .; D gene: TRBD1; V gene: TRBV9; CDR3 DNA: TGTGCCAGCAGCCCAATCGGAGGGGGCGGCTATGGCTACACCTTC; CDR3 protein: CASSPIGGGGYGYTF
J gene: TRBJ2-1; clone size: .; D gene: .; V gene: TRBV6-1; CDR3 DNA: TGTGCCAGCAGTGCGGCGGACAAGCAGTTCTTC; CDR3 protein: CASSAADKQFF
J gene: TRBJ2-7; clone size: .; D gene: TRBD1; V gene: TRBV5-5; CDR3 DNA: TGTGCCAGCAGCTCCCAGGGGGTCTTCCCCCACGAGCAGTACTTC; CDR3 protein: CASSSQGVFPHEQYF
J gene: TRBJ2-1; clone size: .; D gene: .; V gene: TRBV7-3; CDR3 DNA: TGTGCCAGCAGCCTGCTAGCTGAGCAGTTCTTC; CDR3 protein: CASSLLAEQFF
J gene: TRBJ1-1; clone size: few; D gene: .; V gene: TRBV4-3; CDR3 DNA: TGCGCCAGCAGCCCTTATGGGGGGGGCACTGAAGCTTTCTTT; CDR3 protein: CASSPYGGGTEAFF
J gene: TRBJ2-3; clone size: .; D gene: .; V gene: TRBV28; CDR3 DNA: TGTGCCAGCAGTCCGAGGCCAGACACAGATACGCAGTATTTT; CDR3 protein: CASSPRPDTDTQYF
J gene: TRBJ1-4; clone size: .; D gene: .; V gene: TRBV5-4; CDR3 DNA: TGTGCCAGCAGCTTTTCCGCAGGTTCTAATGAAAAACTGTTTTTT; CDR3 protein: CASSFSAGSNEKLFF
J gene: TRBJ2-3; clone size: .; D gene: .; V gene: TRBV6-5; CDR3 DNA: TGTGCCAGCAGTTCCCTAGCAACAGATACGCAGTATTTT; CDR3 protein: CASSSLATDTQYF
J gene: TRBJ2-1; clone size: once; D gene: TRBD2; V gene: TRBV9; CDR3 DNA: TGTGCCAGCAGCGTAGACGCGGGAATAGCGGGATCGGAGCAGTTCTTC; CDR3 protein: CASSVDAGIAGSEQFF
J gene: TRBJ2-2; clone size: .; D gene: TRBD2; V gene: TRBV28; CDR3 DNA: TGTGCCAGCAGTAACCCCGGACTAGCGGGAGGCCCCGGGGAGCTGTTTTTT; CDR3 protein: CASSNPGLAGGPGELFF
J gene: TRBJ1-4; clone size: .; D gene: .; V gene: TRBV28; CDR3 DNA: TGTGCCAGCAGTACGCGGGACTCAAGGCGCGAAAAACTGTTTTTT; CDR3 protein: CASSTRDSRREKLFF
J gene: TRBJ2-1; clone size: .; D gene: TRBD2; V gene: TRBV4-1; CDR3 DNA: TGCGCCAGCAGCCTAGGGCGGGGGGCATACAATGAGCAGTTCTTC; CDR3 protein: CASSLGRGAYNEQFF
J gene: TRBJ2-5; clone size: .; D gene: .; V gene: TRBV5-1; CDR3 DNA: TGCGCCAGCAGCTTTGGCACAGGGCAAGAGACCCAGTACTTC; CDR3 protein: CASSFGTGQETQYF
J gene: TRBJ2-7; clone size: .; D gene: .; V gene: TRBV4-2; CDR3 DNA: TGTGCCAGCAGCCAAGATCAGCGGAGCTCCTACGAGCAGTACTTC; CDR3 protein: CASSQDQRSSYEQYF
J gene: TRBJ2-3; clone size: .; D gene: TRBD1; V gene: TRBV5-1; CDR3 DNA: TGCGCCAGCAGCCTACAGACAGGGCCCACAGATACGCAGTATTTT; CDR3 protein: CASSLQTGPTDTQYF
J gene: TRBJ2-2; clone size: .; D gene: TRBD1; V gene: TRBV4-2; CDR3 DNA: TGTGCCAGCAGCCAAGAGACAGGGGAGTTTATCGGGGAGCTGTTTTTT; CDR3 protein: CASSQETGEFIGELFF
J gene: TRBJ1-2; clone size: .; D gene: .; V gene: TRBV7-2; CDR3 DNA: TGTGCCAGCAGCTTAGCCCCACAGGGTCTGAACTATGGCTACACCTTC; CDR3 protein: CASSLAPQGLNYGYTF
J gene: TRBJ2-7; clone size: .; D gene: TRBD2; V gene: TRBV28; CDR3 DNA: TGTGCCAGCAGTTTGGGGGGGTTAGGGGACGAGCAGTACTTC; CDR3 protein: CASSLGGLGDEQYF
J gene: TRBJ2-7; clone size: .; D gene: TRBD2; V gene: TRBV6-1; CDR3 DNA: TGTGCCAGCAGTTCGCGGGAGGGTCCCTACGAGCAGTACTTC; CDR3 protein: CASSSREGPYEQYF